This note documents a single T cell receptor (beta chain) sequence. Its antigen is not yet known. Qualities for individual bases were not recorded, and no much larger clone is one base off. The data stem from a study of blood T cell repertoires in COVID-19 (dated by TCRdb to about 2020). The study in broad terms: The collaborator samples originated in the United States, Italy and Spain and spanned the acute and convalescent phases of COVID-19. Subjects who had been exposed to COVID-19, were actively infected with it, or had recovered from it provided the deeply sampled blood TCRbeta repertoires that made up the dataset. The prospective study material was composed of cDNA or gDNA derived from T cells, B-cell-depleted T cells, or PBMCs. Samples came from the ongoing ImmuneRACE study (first 160 participants) plus 1,254 subjects from 6 global collaborators. Where available, HLA class I and class II types were taken from metadata supplied by the sample provider and were not determined by assay-based typing. The sample metadata nearly always contained a de-identified subject ID, COVID-19 status, age in years and sex. The repertoires were released in a freely available public database meant as a resource for research on the immune response to SARS-CoV-2.

The collaborating institutions used their own protocols to collect whole blood in K2EDTA tubes. For TCRbeta analysis, collaborators shipped samples as frozen whole blood, isolated PBMCs, or DNA extracted from either of those sample types. TCRbeta CDR3 regions were amplified from genomic DNA using the immunoSEQ Assay, a bias-controlled multiplex PCR. The original pipeline was this. The number of nucleated cells in each sample was estimated by amplification of reference gene primers within the assay. Sequence reads were collapsed and filtered to measure the absolute abundance of every unique TCRbeta CDR3 rearrangement. For each sample, productive Simpson clonality was calculated as the square root of Simpson's diversity index over productive rearrangements. What TCRdb holds here is the immuneACCESS table cut down to in-frame rearrangements. Part of the clones is not present; checked against another copy, under half of the missing clones reflect an unresolved V gene, and the others are unexplained. For V, J and clone size, that table is used; D and trimming come from the DNA. For this sample the table gives 87,000 or so clones, of which around 90% were detected only once. The top ten clonotypes cover 4.5% to 5% of the sample.

What the work shows at the level of the full study, not this receptor alone: The amount of clinical and demographic metadata varied by source and participant and was provided uncurated.

The V end gives up 7 bases and the J end 10 bases, leaving 11 bases in the junction not matched to a gene. From its cysteine to its phenylalanine, the CDR3 spans 13 amino acids. Of all the DNA, just the CDR3 is kept, 39 bases in frame from base 1. CDR1 and CDR2 were assigned from the germline V gene as SQVTM and ANQGSEA. The sequencing sample was made of peripheral blood. The sequence derives from a woman older than 75 with acute or convalescent COVID-19. Here the chain combines TRBV29-1 and TRBJ2-1; 9 bases in the junction line up with TRBD1. The DNA is as follows: TGCAGCGGACGGGGACAGGGAGTAGGGGAGCAGTTCTTC. Its translation reads: CSGRGQGVGEQFF.